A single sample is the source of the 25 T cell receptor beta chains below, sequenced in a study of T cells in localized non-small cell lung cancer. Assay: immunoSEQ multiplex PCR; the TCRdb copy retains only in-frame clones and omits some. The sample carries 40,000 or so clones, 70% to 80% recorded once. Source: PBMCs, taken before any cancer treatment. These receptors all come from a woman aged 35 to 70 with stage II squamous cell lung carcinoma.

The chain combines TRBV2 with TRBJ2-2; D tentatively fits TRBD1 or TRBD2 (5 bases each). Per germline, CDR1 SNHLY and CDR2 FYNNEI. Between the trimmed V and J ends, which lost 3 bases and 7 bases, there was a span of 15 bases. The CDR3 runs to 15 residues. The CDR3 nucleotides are TGTGCCAGCAGTGAGACGGGACCCTTAGACGGGGAGCTGTTTTTT. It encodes CASSETGPLDGELFF.

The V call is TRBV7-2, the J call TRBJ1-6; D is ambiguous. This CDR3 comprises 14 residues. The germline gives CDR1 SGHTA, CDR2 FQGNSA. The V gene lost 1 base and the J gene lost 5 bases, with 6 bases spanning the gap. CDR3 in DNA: TGTGCCAGCAGCTTAGGGGGTGATAATTCACCCCTCCACTTT. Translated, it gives CASSLGGDNSPLHF.

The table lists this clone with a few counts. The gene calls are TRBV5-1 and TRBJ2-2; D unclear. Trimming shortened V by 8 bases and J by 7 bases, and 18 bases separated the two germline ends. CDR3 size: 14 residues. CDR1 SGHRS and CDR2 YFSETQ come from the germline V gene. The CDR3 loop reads CASRERPLDGELFF. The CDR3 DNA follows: TGCGCCAGTAGAGAACGGCCCTTGGACGGGGAGCTGTTTTTT.

The CDR3 DNA sequence: TGTGCCAGCAGCCAAGGCGGAGACAGGGACTATGGCTACACCTTC. Translating it yields CASSQGGDRDYGYTF. The chain has TRBV4-2 and TRBJ1-2; 7 nucleotides match TRBD1. V dropped 1 base and J dropped 3; count of bases not matched to a gene: 5. Germline V gene data show CDR1 as LGHNA and CDR2 as YNFKEQ. The CDR3 length is 15 residues.

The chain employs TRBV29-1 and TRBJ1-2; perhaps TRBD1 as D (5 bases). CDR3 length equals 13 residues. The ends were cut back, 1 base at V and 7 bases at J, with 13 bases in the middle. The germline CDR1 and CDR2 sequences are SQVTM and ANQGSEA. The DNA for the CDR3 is TGCAGCGTTGAAGGGCTCAGGGTAGGTGGCTACACCTTC. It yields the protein CSVEGLRVGGYTF.

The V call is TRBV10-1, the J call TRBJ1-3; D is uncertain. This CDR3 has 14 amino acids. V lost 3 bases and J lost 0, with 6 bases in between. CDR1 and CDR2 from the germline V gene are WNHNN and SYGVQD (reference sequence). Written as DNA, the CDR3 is TGCGCCAGCAGTGAAGGCAGCTCTGGAAACACCATATATTTT. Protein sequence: CASSEGSSGNTIYF.

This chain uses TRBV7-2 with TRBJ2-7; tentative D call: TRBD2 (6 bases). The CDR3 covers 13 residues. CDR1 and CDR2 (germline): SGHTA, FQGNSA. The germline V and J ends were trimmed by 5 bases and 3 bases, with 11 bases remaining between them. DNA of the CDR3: TGTGCCAGCAGCCGGGACTCCATCTACGAGCAGTACTTC. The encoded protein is CASSRDSIYEQYF.

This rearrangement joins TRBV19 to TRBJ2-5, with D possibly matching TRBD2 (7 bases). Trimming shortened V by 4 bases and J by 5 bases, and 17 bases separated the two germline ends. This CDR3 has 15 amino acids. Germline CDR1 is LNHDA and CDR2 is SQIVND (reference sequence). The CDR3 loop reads CASSTLSRGGETQYF. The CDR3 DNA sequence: TGTGCCAGTAGTACCCTGTCCAGGGGAGGGGAGACCCAGTACTTC.

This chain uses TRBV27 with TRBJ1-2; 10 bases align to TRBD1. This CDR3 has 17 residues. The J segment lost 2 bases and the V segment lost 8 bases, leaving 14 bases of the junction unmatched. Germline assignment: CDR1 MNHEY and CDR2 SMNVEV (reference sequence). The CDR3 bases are TGTGCCAGCTGGGCTTTAACGGACAGGGGGGCAAACTATGGCTACACCTTC. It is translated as CASWALTDRGANYGYTF.

The DNA for the CDR3 is TGTGCCAGCAGGGGGGGGCCTTACTCCTACAATGAGCAGTTCTTC. This codes for CASRGGPYSYNEQFF. The chain is built from TRBV2 and TRBJ2-1; D possibly corresponds to TRBD2 (7 bases). V lost 6 bases and J 0 bases, leaving 12 bases between the germline ends. The CDR3 is 15 amino acids. Germline V gene data show CDR1 as SNHLY and CDR2 as FYNNEI.

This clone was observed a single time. CDR3 in amino acids: CASSLGIAEETQYF. CDR3 DNA: TGTGCCAGCAGCTTGGGGATAGCGGAAGAGACCCAGTACTTC. The rearrangement links TRBV5-4 to TRBJ2-5, with a possible D match to TRBD2 (6 bases). The CDR3 loop spans 14 amino acids. V was pared by 0 bases and J by 3 bases, with 9 bases between. In germline, CDR1 is SGHNT, CDR2 YYREEE (reference sequence).

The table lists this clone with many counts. The CDR3 DNA reads TGTGCCAGCAGTTTTGGGGCTAGCGGGAGATTATACAATGAGCAGTTCTTC. Translation: CASSFGASGRLYNEQFF. V gene TRBV28 combines with J gene TRBJ2-1, with 10 bases that match TRBD2. This CDR3 has 17 amino acids. J was trimmed by 4 bases and V by 3 bases; bases with no gene match: 9. Germline V gene data show CDR1 as MDHEN and CDR2 as SYDVKM.

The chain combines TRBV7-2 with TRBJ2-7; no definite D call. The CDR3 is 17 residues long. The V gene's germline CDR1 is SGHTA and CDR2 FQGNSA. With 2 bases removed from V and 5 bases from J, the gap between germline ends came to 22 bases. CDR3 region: CASSLQAAGAGFDEQYF. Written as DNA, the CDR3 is TGTGCCAGCAGCTTACAGGCGGCCGGTGCCGGATTTGACGAGCAGTACTTC.

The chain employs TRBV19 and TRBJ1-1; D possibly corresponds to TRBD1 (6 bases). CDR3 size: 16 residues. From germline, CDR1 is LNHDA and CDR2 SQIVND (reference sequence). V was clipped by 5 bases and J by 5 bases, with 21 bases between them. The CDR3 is CASSPPVQGGRTEAFF. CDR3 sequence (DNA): TGTGCCAGTAGTCCCCCGGTACAGGGTGGTCGAACTGAAGCTTTCTTT.

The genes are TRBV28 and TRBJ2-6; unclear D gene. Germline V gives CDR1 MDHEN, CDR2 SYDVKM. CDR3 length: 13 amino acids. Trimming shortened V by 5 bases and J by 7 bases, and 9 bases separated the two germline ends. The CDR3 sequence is CASSPSGANVLTF. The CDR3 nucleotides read TGTGCCAGCAGTCCTTCAGGAGCCAACGTCCTGACTTTC.

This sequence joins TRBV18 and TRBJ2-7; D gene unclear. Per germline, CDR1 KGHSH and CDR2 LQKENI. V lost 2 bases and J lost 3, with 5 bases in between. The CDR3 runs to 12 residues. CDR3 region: CASSPLGYEQYF. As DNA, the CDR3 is TGTGCCAGCTCACCATTGGGCTACGAGCAGTACTTC. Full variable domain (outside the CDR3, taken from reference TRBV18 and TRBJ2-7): NAGVMQNPRHLVRRRGQEARLRCSPMKGHSHVYWYRQLPEEGLKFMVYLQKENIIDESGMPKERFSAEFPKEGPSILRIQQVVRGDSAAYFCASSPLGYEQYFGPGTRLTVT.

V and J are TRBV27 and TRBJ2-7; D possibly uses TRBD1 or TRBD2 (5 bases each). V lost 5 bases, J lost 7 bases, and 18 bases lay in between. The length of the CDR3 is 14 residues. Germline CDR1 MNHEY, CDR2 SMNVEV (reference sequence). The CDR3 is CASSLGSTGREQYF. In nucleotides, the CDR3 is TGTGCCAGCAGTCTGGGATCGACGGGGCGGGAGCAGTACTTC.

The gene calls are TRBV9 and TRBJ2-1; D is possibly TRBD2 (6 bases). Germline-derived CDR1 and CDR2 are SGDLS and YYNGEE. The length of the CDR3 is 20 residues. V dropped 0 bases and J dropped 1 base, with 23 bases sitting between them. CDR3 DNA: TGTGCCAGCAGCGTAGAAGGAGATGTATTCGGGACTTCATCCTACAATGAGCAGTTCTTC. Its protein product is CASSVEGDVFGTSSYNEQFF.

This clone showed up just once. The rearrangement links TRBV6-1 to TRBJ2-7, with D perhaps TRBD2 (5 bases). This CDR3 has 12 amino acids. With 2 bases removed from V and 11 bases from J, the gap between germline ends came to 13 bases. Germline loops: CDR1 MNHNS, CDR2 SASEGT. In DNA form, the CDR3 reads TGTGCCAGCAGTGAATTGAGCGGCAGAGAGTACTTC. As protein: CASSELSGREYF.

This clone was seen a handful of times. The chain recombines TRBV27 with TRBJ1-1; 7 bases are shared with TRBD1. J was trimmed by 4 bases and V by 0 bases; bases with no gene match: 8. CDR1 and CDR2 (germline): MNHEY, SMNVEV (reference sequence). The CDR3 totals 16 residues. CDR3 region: CASSLSRWQGVTEAFF. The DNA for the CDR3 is TGTGCCAGCAGTTTATCGAGGTGGCAGGGGGTCACTGAAGCTTTCTTT.

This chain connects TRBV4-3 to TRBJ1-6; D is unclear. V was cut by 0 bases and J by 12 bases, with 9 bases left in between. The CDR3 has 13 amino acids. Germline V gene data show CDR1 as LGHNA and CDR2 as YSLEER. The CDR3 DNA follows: TGCGCCAGCAGCCAAGATACCTTGGGACCCCTCCACTTT. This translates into CASSQDTLGPLHF.

The CDR3 is CSVEELAQEGLGYTF. As DNA, the CDR3 is TGCAGCGTTGAAGAGCTTGCTCAAGAGGGACTGGGCTACACCTTC. V usage is TRBV29-1 and J usage is TRBJ1-2, with a possible D match to TRBD1 (5 bases). Germline assignment: CDR1 SQVTM and CDR2 ANQGSEA. The CDR3 runs 15 residues. V lost 0 bases and J lost 8, with 19 bases in between.

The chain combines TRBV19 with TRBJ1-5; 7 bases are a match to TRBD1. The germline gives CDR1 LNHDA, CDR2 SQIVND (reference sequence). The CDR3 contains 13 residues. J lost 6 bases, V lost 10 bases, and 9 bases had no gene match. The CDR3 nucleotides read TGTGCCATTTCACAGGGGTACGGTCAGCCCCAGCATTTT. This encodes CAISQGYGQPQHF.

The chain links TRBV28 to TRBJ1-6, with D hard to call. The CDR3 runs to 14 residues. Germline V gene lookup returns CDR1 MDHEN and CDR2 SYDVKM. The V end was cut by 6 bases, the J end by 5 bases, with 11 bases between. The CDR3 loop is CASSLGLNNSPLHF. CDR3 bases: TGTGCCAGCAGCCTAGGCTTAAATAATTCACCCCTCCACTTT.

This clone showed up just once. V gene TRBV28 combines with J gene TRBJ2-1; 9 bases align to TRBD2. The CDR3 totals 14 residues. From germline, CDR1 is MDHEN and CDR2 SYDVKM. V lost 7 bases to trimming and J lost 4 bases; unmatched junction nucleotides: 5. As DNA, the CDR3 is TGTGCCAGCACGTCTAGCGGGGAGTACAATGAGCAGTTCTTC. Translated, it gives CASTSSGEYNEQFF.